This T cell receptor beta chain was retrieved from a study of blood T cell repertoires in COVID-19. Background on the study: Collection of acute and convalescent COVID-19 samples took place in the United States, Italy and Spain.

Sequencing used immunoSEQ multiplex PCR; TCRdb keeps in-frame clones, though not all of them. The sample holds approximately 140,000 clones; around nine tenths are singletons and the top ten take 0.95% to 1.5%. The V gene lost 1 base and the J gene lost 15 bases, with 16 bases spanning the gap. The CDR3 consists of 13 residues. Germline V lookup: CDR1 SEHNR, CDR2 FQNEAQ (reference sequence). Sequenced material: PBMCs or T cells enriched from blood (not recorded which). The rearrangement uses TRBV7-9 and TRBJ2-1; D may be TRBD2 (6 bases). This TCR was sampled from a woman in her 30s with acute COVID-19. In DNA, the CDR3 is TGTGCCAGCAGCTTAGGCGGTAGCGGCGTTTGGTTCTTC. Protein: CASSLGGSGVWFF.